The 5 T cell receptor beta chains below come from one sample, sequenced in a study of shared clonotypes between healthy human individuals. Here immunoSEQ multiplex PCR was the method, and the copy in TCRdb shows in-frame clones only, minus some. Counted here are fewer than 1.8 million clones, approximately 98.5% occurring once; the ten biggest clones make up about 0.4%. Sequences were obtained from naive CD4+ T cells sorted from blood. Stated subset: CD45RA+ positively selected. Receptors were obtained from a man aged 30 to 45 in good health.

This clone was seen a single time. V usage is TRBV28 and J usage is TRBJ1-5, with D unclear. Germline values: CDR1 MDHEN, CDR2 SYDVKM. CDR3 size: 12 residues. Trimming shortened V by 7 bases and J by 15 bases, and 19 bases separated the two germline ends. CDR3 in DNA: TGTGCCAGCACTTCCCCCCACGGTCCTCGGCATTTT. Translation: CASTSPHGPRHF.

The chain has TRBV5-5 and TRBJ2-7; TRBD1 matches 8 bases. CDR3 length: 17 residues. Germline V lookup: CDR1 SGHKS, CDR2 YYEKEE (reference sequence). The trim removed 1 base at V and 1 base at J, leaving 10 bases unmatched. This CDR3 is CASSLPVGQGASYEQYF. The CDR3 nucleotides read TGTGCCAGCAGCTTGCCGGTCGGTCAGGGGGCTTCCTACGAGCAGTACTTC. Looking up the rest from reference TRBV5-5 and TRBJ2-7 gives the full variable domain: DAGVTQSPTHLIKTRGQQVTLRCSPISGHKSVSWYQQVLGQGPQFIFQYYEKEERGRGNFPDRFSARQFPNYSSELNVNALLLGDSALYLCASSLPVGQGASYEQYFGPGTRLTVT.

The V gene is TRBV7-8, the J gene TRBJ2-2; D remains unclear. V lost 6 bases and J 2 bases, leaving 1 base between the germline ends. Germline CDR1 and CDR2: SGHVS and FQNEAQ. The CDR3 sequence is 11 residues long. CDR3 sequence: CASSNTGELFF. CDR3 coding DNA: TGTGCCAGCAGTAACACCGGGGAGCTGTTTTTT.

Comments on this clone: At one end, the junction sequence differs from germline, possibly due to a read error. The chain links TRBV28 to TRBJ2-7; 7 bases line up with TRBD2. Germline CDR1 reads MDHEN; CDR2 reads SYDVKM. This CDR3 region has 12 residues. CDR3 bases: TGTGCCAGCGGCGGGGGACCGCGATTTTTGGACTTC. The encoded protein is CASGGGPRFLDF.

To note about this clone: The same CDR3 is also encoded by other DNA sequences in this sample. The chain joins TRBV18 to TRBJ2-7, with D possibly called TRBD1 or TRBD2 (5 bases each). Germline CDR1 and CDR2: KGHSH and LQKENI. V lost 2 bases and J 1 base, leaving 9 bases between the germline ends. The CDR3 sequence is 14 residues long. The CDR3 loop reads CASSPGTDSYEQYF. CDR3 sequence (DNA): TGTGCCAGCTCACCAGGGACGGATTCCTACGAGCAGTACTTC.